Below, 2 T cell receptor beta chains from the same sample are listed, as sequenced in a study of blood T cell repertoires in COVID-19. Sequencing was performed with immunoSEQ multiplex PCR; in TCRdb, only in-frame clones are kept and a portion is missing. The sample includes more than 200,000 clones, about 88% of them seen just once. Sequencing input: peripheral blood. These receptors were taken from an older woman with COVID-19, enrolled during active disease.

CDR3 residues: CASSYISAGGLSNEQFF. The CDR3, as DNA: TGTGCCAGCAGTTATATATCAGCGGGAGGTTTAAGCAATGAGCAGTTCTTC. The chain combines TRBV6-9 with TRBJ2-1; 9 bases fit TRBD2. After removal of 2 bases from V and 6 bases from J, the junction contained 11 bases not matched to a gene. Germline-derived CDR1 and CDR2 are MNHGY and SVAAGI. The CDR3 has 17 residues.

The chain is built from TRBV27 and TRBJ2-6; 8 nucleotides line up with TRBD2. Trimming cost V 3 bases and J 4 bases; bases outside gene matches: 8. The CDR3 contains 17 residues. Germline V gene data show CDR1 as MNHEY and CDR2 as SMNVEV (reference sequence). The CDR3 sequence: CASSFFAGGTGANVLTF. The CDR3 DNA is TGTGCCAGCAGTTTCTTTGCGGGGGGAACCGGGGCCAACGTCCTGACTTTC.